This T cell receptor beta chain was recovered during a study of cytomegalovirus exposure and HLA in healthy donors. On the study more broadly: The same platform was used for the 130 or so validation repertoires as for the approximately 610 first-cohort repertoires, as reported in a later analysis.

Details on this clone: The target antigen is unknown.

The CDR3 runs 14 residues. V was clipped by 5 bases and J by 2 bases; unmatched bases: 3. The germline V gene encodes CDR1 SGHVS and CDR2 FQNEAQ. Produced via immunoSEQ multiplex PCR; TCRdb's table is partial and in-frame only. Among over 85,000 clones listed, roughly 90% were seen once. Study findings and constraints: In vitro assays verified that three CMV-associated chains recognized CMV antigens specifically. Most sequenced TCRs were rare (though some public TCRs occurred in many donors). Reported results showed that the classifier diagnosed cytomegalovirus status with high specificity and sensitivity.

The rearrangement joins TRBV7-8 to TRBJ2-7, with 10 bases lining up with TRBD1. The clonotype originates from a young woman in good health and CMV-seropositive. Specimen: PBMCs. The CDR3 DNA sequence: TGTGCCAGCAGCCGGGGACAGGGGACCTACGAGCAGTACTTC. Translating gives CASSRGQGTYEQYF.